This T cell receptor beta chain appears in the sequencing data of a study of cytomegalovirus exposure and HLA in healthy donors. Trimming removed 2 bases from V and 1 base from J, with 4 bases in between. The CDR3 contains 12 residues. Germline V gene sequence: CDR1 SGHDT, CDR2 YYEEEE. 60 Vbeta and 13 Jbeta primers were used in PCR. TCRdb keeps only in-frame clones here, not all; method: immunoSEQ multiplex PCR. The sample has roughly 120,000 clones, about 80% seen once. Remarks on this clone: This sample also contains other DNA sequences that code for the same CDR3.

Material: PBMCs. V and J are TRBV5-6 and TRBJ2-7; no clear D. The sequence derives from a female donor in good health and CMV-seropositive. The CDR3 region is CASSFSSYEQYF. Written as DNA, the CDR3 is TGTGCCAGCAGCTTTTCTTCCTACGAGCAGTACTTC.